The 27 T cell receptor beta chains below come from one sample, sequenced in a study of tumor-infiltrating lymphocytes in primary liver carcinoma. TCR beta cDNA was reverse-transcribed from 500 ng of total RNA. The reaction used a constant-region primer and ProtoScript II reverse transcriptase. Employing slightly modified ARM-PCR, three nested multiplex PCR rounds were run, and these gave rise to the TCR beta libraries. Primers for the first two PCR rounds were TRBV1-TRBV30 forward primers and a C-beta reverse primer (approximately 10 cycles per round). One entry per CDR3 protein results from TCRdb running MiXCR on the multiplex PCR reads. The sample includes about 99,000 distinct CDR3 sequences, over 55% seen only once; the top ten take around 9.1%. The tissue used was unsorted bulk material of about 20-33 mg. RNA and DNA were co-extracted from it with the AllPrep DNA/RNA mini kit. Sequencing was done on a sample of liver tumor tissue from sampling region 5. The sample's subset: tumor region T5, tumor centre. The receptors were gathered from a woman aged 60-75 years with primary liver carcinoma and hepatitis B virus infection.

With regard to this clonotype: One junction end does not reproduce the germline sequence, and a read error may be involved. The V call is TRBV5-1, the J call TRBJ2-3, with 11 bases matching TRBD2. CDR1 is SGHRS, CDR2 YFSETQ, per germline. This CDR3 contains 15 residues. The CDR3 reads CASATSGSLPDTQYF. The DNA for the CDR3 is TGTGCCAGTGCTACTAGCGGGAGTCTCCCAGATACGCAGTATTTT. Complete variable domain (other parts from reference TRBV5-1 and TRBJ2-3): KAGVTQTPRYLIKTRGQQVTLSCSPISGHRSVSWYQQTPGQGLQFLFEYFSETQRNKGNFPGRFSGRQFSNSRSEMNVSTLELGDSALYLCASATSGSLPDTQYFGPGTRLTVL.

Of note for this clonotype: The CDR3 does not end in the conserved phenylalanine or tryptophan, so this is likely a read error. The gene calls are TRBV12-3 or TRBV12-4 and TRBJ1-1, with TRBD1 as a possible D gene (6 bases). V was trimmed by 9 bases and J by 0 bases, leaving 17 bases between them. The CDR3 covers 15 residues. CDR3 loop: CASSRTDRLNTEAFI. In DNA form, the CDR3 reads TGTGCCAGTAGTCGCACGGACAGACTGAACACTGAAGCTTTCATT.

This clonotype appeared a single time. A read error is possible here, since a much larger clone lies one base away. The CDR3 is CASRAGGYNEQLF. The CDR3 bases are TGTGCCAGCCGAGCGGGAGGTTACAATGAGCAGCTCTTC. This chain connects TRBV28 to TRBJ2-1; 9 nucleotides line up with TRBD2. The germline CDR1 and CDR2 sequences are MDHEN and SYDVKM. This CDR3 contains 13 residues. The entire variable domain, with the rest obtained from reference TRBV28 and TRBJ2-1, is as follows: DVKVTQSSRYLVKRTGEKVFLECVQDMDHENMFWYRQDPGLGLRLIYFSYDVKMKEKGDIPEGYSVSREKKERFSLILESASTNQTSMYLCASRAGGYNEQLFGPGTRLTVL.

As for this clonotype: The junction shows a germline mismatch at one end, possibly a read error. The chain combines TRBV7-7 with TRBJ2-1; no clear D gene. CDR1 and CDR2 from the germline V gene are SSHAT and FNYEAQ (reference sequence). This CDR3 has 15 amino acids. The CDR3 DNA sequence: TGTGCTAGCAGCTTAAATGCTGGGACCTACAATGAGCAGTTCTTC. Amino acids: CASSLNAGTYNEQFF.

A few counts support this clonotype. The chain carries TRBV28 and TRBJ2-1, with TRBD2 identical over 9 bases. With 8 bases clipped from V and 5 bases from J, the junction kept 10 bases outside the gene matches. This CDR3 is built from 15 residues. Germline V lookup: CDR1 MDHEN, CDR2 SYDVKM. CDR3 loop: CASPPPSGINNEQFF. Here the CDR3 DNA reads TGTGCCAGCCCTCCTCCTAGCGGGATAAACAATGAGCAGTTCTTC. The whole variable domain, remainder taken from reference TRBV28 and TRBJ2-1, is DVKVTQSSRYLVKRTGEKVFLECVQDMDHENMFWYRQDPGLGLRLIYFSYDVKMKEKGDIPEGYSVSREKKERFSLILESASTNQTSMYLCASPPPSGINNEQFFGPGTRLTVL.

The J gene is TRBJ2-7, the V gene TRBV5-5; TRBD1 matches 7 bases. The CDR3 consists of 14 residues. The V gene end was trimmed by 7 bases and the J gene end by 4 bases; junction bases not matched to a gene: 11. The germline CDR1 and CDR2 sequences are SGHKS and YYEKEE (reference sequence). The CDR3 reads CASGRQGSSYEQYF. The CDR3 region has the DNA TGTGCCAGCGGCCGACAGGGAAGCTCTTACGAGCAGTACTTC. The complete variable domain, with remaining parts taken from reference TRBV5-5 and TRBJ2-7, reads DAGVTQSPTHLIKTRGQQVTLRCSPISGHKSVSWYQQVLGQGPQFIFQYYEKEERGRGNFPDRFSARQFPNYSSELNVNALLLGDSALYLCASGRQGSSYEQYFGPGTRLTVT.

Remarks on this clonotype: A read error may explain this, as a much larger clone is one base away. The chain is built from TRBV7-8 and TRBJ2-1, with D unresolved. The V gene's germline CDR1 is SGHVS and CDR2 FQNEAQ. There are 14 residues in the CDR3. The CDR3 DNA follows: TGTGCCGGCAGCACGATCATGGGTACCAATGAGCAGTTCTTC. Its protein is CAGSTIMGTNEQFF.

With regard to this clonotype: Given the absence of the conserved phenylalanine or tryptophan at the CDR3 end, a read error is likely. The rearrangement links TRBV5-5 to TRBJ1-1, with D perhaps TRBD1 (5 bases). V lost 8 bases and J 0 bases, leaving 14 bases between the germline ends. Germline V gene data show CDR1 as SGHKS and CDR2 as YYEKEE (reference sequence). The CDR3 spans 14 residues. CDR3 sequence (DNA): TGTGCCAGTCGGGGCAGGGAAATGAACACTGAAGCTTTCCTT. It yields the protein CASRGREMNTEAFL.

Concerning this clonotype: This may arise from a read error, as a much more abundant clone is one base away. This rearrangement joins TRBV28 to TRBJ2-1; 10 bases are shared with TRBD2. Per the germline V gene, CDR1 is MDHEN and CDR2 is SYDVKM. CDR3 length: 13 amino acids. In DNA form, the CDR3 reads TGTGCCAACAGTCTAGCGGGAGTGCCCTTGTGGTTCTTC. Translation: CANSLAGVPLWFF.

For the CDR3, the DNA is TGTGCCAGCAGCACAAAACAGGGACGGTCAGATACGCAGTATTTT. As protein: CASSTKQGRSDTQYF. This chain connects TRBV7-9 to TRBJ2-3, with D perhaps matching TRBD1 (6 bases). This CDR3 contains 15 residues. The ends were cut back, 5 bases at V and 4 bases at J, with 16 bases in the middle. Germline loops: CDR1 SEHNR, CDR2 FQNEAQ (reference sequence).

The CDR3 here is CASSLAARAANSCLHF. In DNA form, the CDR3 reads TGTGCCAGCAGTTTAGCCGCCAGGGCGGCCAATTCATGCCTCCACTTT. This chain joins TRBV12-3 or TRBV12-4 and TRBJ1-6; maybe TRBD1 (5 bases). The ends were cut back, 0 bases at V and 15 bases at J, with 21 bases in the middle. The CDR3 covers 16 residues.

V and J are TRBV28 and TRBJ2-1; 12 bases match TRBD1. V lost 2 bases, J lost 9 bases, and 11 bases stayed unmatched. The CDR3 is 17 amino acids. CDR1 MDHEN and CDR2 SYDVKM come from the germline V gene. The CDR3 sequence: CASSLVGDRGRVGEQFF. The CDR3 nucleotides are TGTGCCAGCAGTTTAGTGGGGGACAGGGGGCGCGTGGGTGAGCAGTTCTTC. Variable domain in full (rest from reference TRBV28 and TRBJ2-1): DVKVTQSSRYLVKRTGEKVFLECVQDMDHENMFWYRQDPGLGLRLIYFSYDVKMKEKGDIPEGYSVSREKKERFSLILESASTNQTSMYLCASSLVGDRGRVGEQFFGPGTRLTVL.

In the case of this clonotype: The junction differs from germline at one of its ends, possibly a read error. The chain is built from TRBV11-2 and TRBJ1-6; no firm D call. Germline CDR1 is SGHAT and CDR2 is FQNNGV. The CDR3 is 13 amino acids. CDR3 loop: CASGPSYNSLLYF. CDR3 coding DNA: TGTGCCAGCGGGCCTAGCTATAATTCACTCCTCTACTTT.

The genes are TRBV29-1 and TRBJ2-7; 9 bases line up with TRBD2. The germline gives CDR1 SQVTM, CDR2 ANQGSEA. The J segment lost 5 bases and the V segment lost 8 bases, leaving 10 bases of the junction unmatched. There are 13 residues in the CDR3. DNA of the CDR3: TGCAGCATGGGGGGGACTAGCAGTGACGAGCAGTACTTC. Its protein is CSMGGTSSDEQYF.

As concerns this clonotype: This may be a read error, as it is one base from a much larger clone. V usage is TRBV14 and J usage is TRBJ2-7, with 10 bases matching TRBD2. This CDR3 comprises 18 residues. Per germline, CDR1 SGHDN and CDR2 FVKESK. CDR3 nucleotide sequence: TGTGCCAGCAGCCAAGACGGGGCTAGCGGGAGACAACGCTACAAGCAGTACTTC. Protein: CASSQDGASGRQRYKQYF.

A remark on this clonotype: Given the absence of the conserved phenylalanine or tryptophan at the CDR3 end, a read error is likely. The chain uses TRBV5-1 and TRBJ2-2; 7 bases are shared with TRBD1. The CDR3 consists of 14 residues. CDR1 SGHRS and CDR2 YFSETQ come from the germline V gene. The CDR3 loop reads CASSLGGGTVELFS. The DNA for the CDR3 is TGCGCCAGCAGCTTGGGAGGGGGCACCGTGGAGCTGTTTTCT.

This chain links TRBV11-2 with TRBJ2-1; 14 nucleotides agree with TRBD2. CDR1 SGHAT and CDR2 FQNNGV come from the germline V gene. This CDR3 comprises 17 residues. In nucleotides, the CDR3 is TGTACTAGCAGCAGGAGACTAGCGGGAGGGCCGGGAGATGAGCAGTTCTTC. It encodes CTSSRRLAGGPGDEQFF.

This clonotype was observed at least ten times. V and J are TRBV6-1 and TRBJ2-1, with D maybe TRBD2 (6 bases). The CDR3 totals 16 residues. Germline V gene data show CDR1 as MNHNS and CDR2 as SASEGT. Trimming removed 2 bases at V and 1 base at J, with 12 bases between. CDR3 sequence: CASSEIGGRSYNEQFF. CDR3 DNA: TGTGCCAGCAGTGAAATAGGTGGGAGGTCCTACAATGAGCAGTTCTTC.

In regard to this clonotype: The CDR3 does not end in the conserved phenylalanine or tryptophan, so this is likely a read error. V gene TRBV7-2 combines with J gene TRBJ2-2; 12 bases are shared with TRBD2. CDR3 length equals 18 residues. The germline V gene encodes CDR1 SGHTA and CDR2 FQGNSA. Germline trimming cut 2 bases from V and 8 bases from J; bases unmatched to any gene: 12. CDR3 nucleotides: TGTGCCAGCAGCTTAATCGGGACTAGCGGGTGGCGAACTGGGGAGCTGTTTTAT. Translation: CASSLIGTSGWRTGELFY.

The rearrangement uses TRBV19 and TRBJ1-1; D uncertain. Germline CDR1 and CDR2: LNHDA and SQIVND (reference sequence). Trimming shortened V by 0 bases and J by 6 bases, and 11 bases separated the two germline ends. CDR3 size: 14 residues. This CDR3 reads CASSIDTAPSEAFF. The CDR3 DNA reads TGTGCCAGTAGTATAGATACAGCACCCTCTGAAGCTTTCTTT.

Points on this clonotype: One junction end disagrees with the germline gene, perhaps due to a read error. J is TRBJ2-3 and V is TRBV29-1, with D perhaps TRBD1 or TRBD2 (6 bases each). Germline V lookup: CDR1 SQVTM, CDR2 ANQGSEA. The CDR3 is made up of 14 amino acids. CDR3 sequence (DNA): TGCAGCGTTGAAGGGGGGCGGGGAGCAGATACGCGGTATTTT. This translates into CSVEGGRGADTRYF.

This sequence joins TRBV12-3 or TRBV12-4 and TRBJ2-3; a weak D match, TRBD1 (6 bases). CDR3 size: 15 residues. Trimming took 9 bases from V and 1 from J, leaving 17 bases between them. The CDR3 loop reads CASSRGQIGTDTQYF. The CDR3 DNA is TGTGCCAGTAGCCGCGGACAGATTGGCACAGATACGCAGTATTTT.

Concerning this clonotype itself: The CDR3 end shows no conserved phenylalanine or tryptophan, and so a read error is likely. The chain links TRBV4-2 to TRBJ1-1; a weak D match, TRBD1 (5 bases). The CDR3 extends over 15 amino acids. Germline values: CDR1 LGHNA, CDR2 YNFKEQ. The CDR3 sequence is CVSSQVEGRNTEAFI. In DNA form, the CDR3 reads TGTGTCAGCAGCCAAGTAGAGGGGCGGAACACTGAAGCTTTCATT.

This clonotype appeared a few times. It may be a read error: a sequence one base away is much more abundant. The rearrangement joins TRBV29-1 to TRBJ1-1; no firm D call. Per the germline V gene, CDR1 is SQVTM and CDR2 is ANQGSEA. Trimming removed 6 bases at V and 0 bases at J, with 11 bases between. The CDR3 length is 13 residues. CDR3 in DNA: TGCAGCGTCTCAAGAGTAATGAACACTGAAGCTTTCTTT. Translating it yields CSVSRVMNTEAFF.

In the case of this clonotype: One junction end does not reproduce the germline sequence, and a read error may be involved. This chain links TRBV11-2 with TRBJ1-1; no clear D. Per germline, CDR1 SGHAT and CDR2 FQNNGV. The CDR3 loop spans 11 amino acids. As DNA, the CDR3 is TGTGCCAGCAGCCCGTTTACTGAAGTTTTCTTC. This translates into CASSPFTEVFF.

Of note for this clonotype: One end of the junction is discordant with germline, which a read error may explain. CDR3 DNA: TGTACCAGTAGCTTAGTTGGGAGCACAGGTACGCAGTATTTT. The encoded protein is CTSSLVGSTGTQYF. This chain uses TRBV11-2 with TRBJ2-3; either TRBD1 or TRBD2 may fit D (5 bases each). The CDR3 runs 14 residues. In germline, CDR1 is SGHAT, CDR2 FQNNGV.

The sample holds one count of this clonotype. This chain uses TRBV10-2 with TRBJ1-5; no reliable D call. V lost 2 bases and J 9 bases, leaving 14 bases between the germline ends. The CDR3 contains 14 residues. Germline-derived CDR1 and CDR2 are WSHSY and SAAADI. CDR3 region: CASSERQPHRPQHF. CDR3 nucleotide sequence: TGCGCCAGCAGTGAGAGGCAGCCCCATCGGCCCCAGCATTTT.